This entry features one T cell receptor beta chain sequence. The sample comes from a study of blood T cell repertoires in COVID-19. On the study more broadly: From T cells, B-cell-depleted T cells, or PBMCs came the material, which was cDNA or gDNA.

Libraries were prepared by immunoSEQ multiplex PCR; TCRdb keeps only in-frame clonotypes and omits some of them. Of 450,000 to 500,000 clones listed, approximately 85% are singletons. The sample was peripheral blood. The TCR sequence derives from a human donor in a cohort sampled during active COVID-19.

The CDR3 region has the DNA TGTGCCAGCAGCTTAGTTCCGAGGGGGGGCATACCCTATTTT. Translation: CASSLVPRGGIPYF. The V call is TRBV7-2, the J call TRBJ2-3, with D tentatively TRBD2 (7 bases). The CDR3 sequence is 14 residues long. The germline CDR1 and CDR2 sequences are SGHTA and FQGNSA. The V end lost 1 base, the J end lost 15 bases, and 20 bases lay between the germline ends.